This TCR beta chain was captured by sequencing in a study of blood T cell repertoires in COVID-19. Study-wide context: T cells, B-cell-depleted T cells, or PBMCs provided the cDNA or gDNA that served as material.

This table comes from immunoSEQ multiplex PCR, and its TCRdb copy is limited to in-frame clones, with some not included. The sample has around 99,000 clones; 80% to 90% are singletons. The CDR3 loop spans 17 amino acids. V was pared by 5 bases and J by 4 bases, with 11 bases of the junction left unmatched. Germline loops: CDR1 LGHDT, CDR2 YNNKEL (reference sequence). The V call is TRBV3-1 (or the pseudogene TRBV3-2), the J call TRBJ1-1; 12 positions agree with TRBD1. Sequences were obtained from peripheral blood. This TCR derives from a man aged 35-49 years with active or convalescent COVID-19. The CDR3 DNA follows: TGTGCCAGCAGCGAATCTGGGACAGGGGGCGGGAGCACTGAAGCTTTCTTT. It codes for CASSESGTGGGSTEAFF.